The 15 T cell receptor beta chains in this list originate from one sample, sequenced in a study of blood T cell repertoires in COVID-19. This table comes from immunoSEQ multiplex PCR, and its TCRdb copy is limited to in-frame clones, with some not included. The table lists 140,000 to 150,000 clones, 80% to 90% of them singletons. Input material: peripheral blood. These receptors all come from a woman in her sixties with COVID-19, enrolled during active disease.

The chain is built from TRBV4-1 and TRBJ2-7; 9 bases align to TRBD2. Germline loops: CDR1 MGHRA, CDR2 YSYEKL. The junction had 7 bases not matched to a gene; V was cut back by 3 bases and J by 7 bases. CDR3 size: 14 residues. CDR3 sequence: CASSHVAGGIEQYF. DNA of the CDR3: TGCGCCAGCAGCCATGTGGCGGGGGGGATTGAGCAGTACTTC.

This clone was detected only once. This chain joins TRBV30 and TRBJ1-2; TRBD1 aligns across 8 bases. The CDR3 covers 12 residues. With 7 bases clipped from V and 8 bases from J, the junction kept 9 bases outside the gene matches. Germline V lookup: CDR1 GTSNPN, CDR2 SVGIG (reference sequence). CDR3 bases: TGTGCCTTAAACCAGGGGGCTGGAGGCTACACCTTC. Translation: CALNQGAGGYTF.

This chain joins TRBV5-1 and TRBJ2-5; no clear D gene. The V and J ends lost 0 bases and 2 bases respectively, with 5 bases between them. The CDR3 spans 13 residues. The germline V gene encodes CDR1 SGHRS and CDR2 YFSETQ. The CDR3 spells CASSLDSQETQYF. The CDR3 DNA sequence: TGCGCCAGCAGCTTGGACAGTCAAGAGACCCAGTACTTC.

The V call is TRBV25-1, the J call TRBJ2-5; D perhaps matches TRBD2 (5 bases). Trimming stripped 2 bases from V and 0 bases from J, with 16 bases between. Germline CDR1 and CDR2: MGHDK and SYGVNS. The CDR3 covers 17 residues. The CDR3 DNA reads as TGTGCCAGCAGTGAAGAGGTAGGACTCTGGTACCAAGAGACCCAGTACTTC. This encodes CASSEEVGLWYQETQYF.

The chain is built from TRBV11-3 and TRBJ2-1; 10 bases agree with TRBD1. CDR3 size: 14 residues. The V gene end was trimmed by 5 bases and the J gene end by 10 bases; junction bases not matched to a gene: 8. CDR1 and CDR2 from the germline V gene are SGHNT and YENEEA. CDR3 DNA sequence: TGTGCCAGCAGCCAAGGGACAGGGGCGGGCGAGCAGTTCTTC. Translating it yields CASSQGTGAGEQFF.

The chain's CDR3 is CASYRGSTGELFF. DNA for the CDR3: TGTGCCTCCTACAGGGGAAGCACCGGGGAGCTGTTTTTT. The genes are TRBV24-1 and TRBJ2-2; 7 bases are a match to TRBD1. This CDR3 has 13 residues. Trimming took 12 bases from V and 4 from J; bases not matched to a gene: 7. CDR1 KGHDR and CDR2 SFDVKD come from the germline V gene.

The genes are TRBV3-1 (or the pseudogene TRBV3-2) and TRBJ2-2, with D possibly TRBD2 on 5 matching bases. Per germline, CDR1 LGHDT and CDR2 YNNKEL (reference sequence). V was trimmed by 4 bases and J by 7 bases, leaving 10 bases between them. The CDR3 spans 13 residues. In DNA, the CDR3 is TGTGCCAGCAGCCCCACTAGACGCGGGGAGCTGTTTTTT. Its protein product is CASSPTRRGELFF.

The gene calls are TRBV28 and TRBJ1-2; 9 bases fit TRBD1. Losses at the gene ends were 6 bases for V and 14 bases for J; bases not matched to a gene: 10. CDR1 MDHEN and CDR2 SYDVKM come from the germline V gene. This CDR3 has 12 amino acids. CDR3 protein: CASSHWTGAKTF. The CDR3 nucleotides read TGTGCCAGCAGCCATTGGACAGGGGCGAAAACCTTC.

The chain combines TRBV6-5 with TRBJ2-7; 12 bases fit TRBD1. Germline CDR1 reads MNHEY; CDR2 reads SVGAGI. This CDR3 is 16 amino acids long. Trimming took 0 bases from V and 7 from J; bases not matched to a gene: 7. CDR3 nucleotides: TGTGCCAGCAGTTACTCCCCGGGACAGGGGGCGAGGGAGCAGTACTTC. Translation: CASSYSPGQGAREQYF.

The V gene is TRBV30, the J gene TRBJ2-3; TRBD2 matches 9 bases. The CDR3 has 14 residues. The junction had 6 bases not matched to a gene; V was cut back by 7 bases and J by 1 base. Germline-derived CDR1 and CDR2 are GTSNPN and SVGIG (reference sequence). In DNA form, the CDR3 reads TGTGCCTCAGTAATAGCGGGGGGCACAGATACGCAGTATTTT. This sequence encodes CASVIAGGTDTQYF.

V is TRBV19 and J is TRBJ2-2; the match to TRBD2 covers 7 bases. V lost 7 bases, J lost 0 bases, and 5 bases stayed unmatched. This CDR3 region has 15 residues. Per the germline V gene, CDR1 is LNHDA and CDR2 is SQIVND (reference sequence). Here the CDR3 reads CASNQLASNTGELFF. Written as DNA, the CDR3 is TGTGCCAGTAACCAACTAGCGTCGAACACCGGGGAGCTGTTTTTT.

The chain combines TRBV7-2 with TRBJ1-1; D is undetermined. Germline V CDR1 and CDR2: SGHTA, FQGNSA. The ends were cut back, 1 base at V and 4 bases at J, with 10 bases in the middle. CDR3 length: 14 residues. As DNA, the CDR3 is TGTGCCAGCAGCTTAGATCGGAGAAGCACTGAAGCTTTCTTT. Protein: CASSLDRRSTEAFF.

The genes are TRBV5-1 and TRBJ2-5; maybe TRBD1 (6 bases). The CDR3 consists of 14 residues. Germline V gives CDR1 SGHRS, CDR2 YFSETQ. The V and J ends lost 6 bases and 0 bases respectively, with 12 bases between them. CDR3 sequence (DNA): TGCGCCAGCAACGACGACAGGTACCAAGAGACCCAGTACTTC. Its protein product is CASNDDRYQETQYF.

The chain has TRBV27 and TRBJ1-1, with D possibly being TRBD1 (5 bases). V was clipped by 3 bases and J by 10 bases, with 15 bases between them. The CDR3 sequence is 13 residues long. Germline CDR1 MNHEY, CDR2 SMNVEV (reference sequence). CDR3 DNA sequence: TGTGCCAGCAGTTTCTTGGCCACCGGGGGAGCTTTCTTT. Translating it yields CASSFLATGGAFF.

Only one count was recorded for this clone. The chain joins TRBV19 to TRBJ1-3; 7 nucleotides match TRBD1. The ends lost 8 bases at V and 0 bases at J; junction bases unmatched: 4. Germline lookup yields CDR1 LNHDA and CDR2 SQIVND (reference sequence). The length of the CDR3 is 14 residues. CDR3 loop: CASRTGPSGNTIYF. CDR3 coding DNA: TGTGCCAGTCGGACAGGCCCCTCTGGAAACACCATATATTTT. The entire variable domain, with the rest obtained from reference TRBV19 and TRBJ1-3, is as follows: DGGITQSPKYLFRKEGQNVTLSCEQNLNHDAMYWYRQDPGQGLRLIYYSQIVNDFQKGDIAEGYSVSREKKESFPLTVTSAQKNPTAFYLCASRTGPSGNTIYFGEGSWLTVV.